This TCR beta chain was found in a study of cytomegalovirus exposure and HLA in healthy donors. Study-level points and caveats: There were some public TCRs occurring in many donors, but most TCR sequences were rare. Reportedly, a later analysis found an Asian-associated ancestry cluster had fewer N-insertions than the roughly 670-donor mean.

13 Jbeta primers and 60 Vbeta primers were used for the PCR. The method was immunoSEQ multiplex PCR; TCRdb's version includes in-frame clones alone and lacks a portion of them. The sample contains 210,000 or so clones, around four fifths of which appear only once. About this clone itself: Its antigen is as yet unknown.

Samples came from healthy bone marrow donors. With V trimmed by 4 bases and J by 11 bases, 11 bases remained unmatched. Germline loops: CDR1 KGHSH, CDR2 LQKENI. The CDR3 is 14 residues long. This chain uses TRBV18 with TRBJ1-1; 9 bases agree with TRBD1. This TCR was recovered from a boy aged 10-17 years in good health and CMV-seronegative. The sequencing input was PBMCs. CDR3 residues: CASSLRQGVQTAFF. CDR3 bases: TGTGCCAGCTCACTTCGACAGGGGGTCCAGACGGCTTTCTTT.